This T cell receptor beta chain was identified in a study of CD8 T cells in ankylosing spondylitis. The study's findings and limits: Clones tied to disease were said to be significantly enriched in matched ankylosing spondylitis synovial fluid. One TCR beta motif, made up of 7 or 8 highly homologous variants, appeared characteristic of ankylosing spondylitis blood.

Trimming stripped 1 base from V and 7 bases from J, with 13 bases between. Germline CDR1 KGHDR, CDR2 SFDVKD. The CDR3 is 15 residues long. Making the TCR beta libraries involved quantitative 5'-RACE with molecular barcodes. From the 5' RACE reads, TCRdb called clonotypes with MiXCR, one entry per CDR3 protein. Found here are around 480,000 distinct CDR3 sequences, 17% of them singletons; the top ten hold approximately 1%. This clonotype has only a few counts. What it binds is not known. V and J are TRBV24-1 and TRBJ2-1, with D perhaps given as TRBD1 or TRBD2 (7 bases each). The sequence was collected from a male donor with ankylosing spondylitis. The source material was blood, either unsorted or a sorted T cell fraction (not recorded which). Here the CDR3 reads CATSDFGTAGNEQFF. The CDR3 DNA sequence: TGTGCCACCAGTGATTTTGGGACAGCGGGGAATGAGCAGTTCTTC.